This T cell receptor (beta chain) was identified during a study of T cells after posttransplantation cyclophosphamide. Per the germline V gene, CDR1 is SGDLS and CDR2 is YYNGEE. The J segment lost 3 bases and the V segment lost 4 bases, leaving 3 bases of the junction unmatched. This CDR3 is 14 amino acids long. This table comes from immunoSEQ multiplex PCR, and its TCRdb copy is limited to in-frame clones, with some not included. The sample holds around 43,000 clones, roughly 93% seen once. This TCR came from a woman aged 45-65 years in good health and a related stem cell transplant donor. Material for sequencing was PBMCs. V gene TRBV9 combines with J gene TRBJ2-2, with TRBD2 matching over 7 bases. The CDR3 region has the DNA TGTGCCAGCAGCCTGAGCGGGGACACCGGGGAGCTGTTTTTT. Protein: CASSLSGDTGELFF.